This T cell receptor beta chain was identified during a study of a mutant IDH1 vaccine in newly diagnosed glioma. Study background: Treated patients showed a male proportion of approximately 60%, a female proportion of approximately 40%, and a mean age of 40.4 years. Patients got radiotherapy, temozolomide, or both beforehand, and most got both.

Germline V CDR1 and CDR2: GTSNPN, SVGIG (reference sequence). The CDR3 runs to 12 residues. With 4 bases removed from V and 0 bases from J, the gap between germline ends came to 7 bases. The time point was: baseline, week 1 (first vaccination visit). Treatment specified: pre-vaccination baseline after standard-of-care therapy. Here immunoSEQ multiplex PCR was the method, and the copy in TCRdb shows in-frame clones only, minus some. The sample has tens of thousands of clones; more than 65% are singletons. Specimen: PBMCs, collected from a glioma patient treated with radiotherapy, temozolomide or both. The chain uses TRBV30 and TRBJ2-7; the D is unclear. The source is a man in his thirties or forties with glioma. The CDR3 loop is CAWNPSSYEQYF. In DNA form, the CDR3 reads TGTGCCTGGAATCCGAGCTCCTACGAGCAGTACTTC.